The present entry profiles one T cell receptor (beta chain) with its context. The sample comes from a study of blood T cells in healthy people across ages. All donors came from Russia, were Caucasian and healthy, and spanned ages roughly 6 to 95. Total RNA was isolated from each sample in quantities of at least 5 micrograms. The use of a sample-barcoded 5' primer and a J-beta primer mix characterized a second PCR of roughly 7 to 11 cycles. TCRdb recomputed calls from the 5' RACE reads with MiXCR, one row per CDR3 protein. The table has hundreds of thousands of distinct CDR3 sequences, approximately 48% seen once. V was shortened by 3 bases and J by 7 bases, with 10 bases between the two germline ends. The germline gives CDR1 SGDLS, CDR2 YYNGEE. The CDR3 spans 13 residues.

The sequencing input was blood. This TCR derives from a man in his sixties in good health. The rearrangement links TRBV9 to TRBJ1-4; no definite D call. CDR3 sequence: CASSGPIVEKLFF. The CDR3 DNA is TGTGCCAGCAGCGGTCCTATAGTTGAAAAACTGTTTTTT.